The 2 T cell receptor beta chains below all came from one sample that was sequenced in a study of blood T cell repertoires in COVID-19. The protocol was immunoSEQ multiplex PCR, while the TCRdb copy is restricted to in-frame clones and leaves out a portion. Of approximately 220,000 clones in the sample, 83% were seen once. Sequenced material: peripheral blood. These receptor sequences come from a woman aged 40 to 50 with active or convalescent COVID-19.

The chain employs TRBV27 and TRBJ1-3; TRBD1 matches at 7 bases. This CDR3 has 15 residues. Germline CDR1 and CDR2: MNHEY and SMNVEV (reference sequence). The junction had 6 bases not matched to a gene; V was cut back by 5 bases and J by 2 bases. The CDR3 is CASSQRQGTGNTIYF. The CDR3 DNA follows: TGTGCCAGCAGTCAAAGACAGGGTACTGGAAACACCATATATTTT.

The J gene is TRBJ1-2, the V gene TRBV21-1; TRBD1, the table's D call, lacks a check against the DNA. TRBV21-1 represents a pseudogene. CDR3 size: 16 residues. This CDR3 is CASSKDHRGDNYGYTF. The CDR3 nucleotides are TGTGCCAGCAGCAAAGACCACAGGGGGGATAACTATGGCTACACCTTC.